A single sample is the source of the 13 T cell receptor beta chains below, sequenced in a study of blood T cell repertoires in COVID-19. Assay used: immunoSEQ multiplex PCR; TCRdb lists only in-frame clones, some missing. The sample holds about 49,000 clones; roughly 88% are singletons and the top ten take approximately 15%. Sequencing was done on a sample of peripheral blood. Receptor source: a human donor in a cohort sampled during active COVID-19.

This chain links TRBV24-1 with TRBJ2-2; D is undetermined. The CDR3 covers 12 residues. Germline-derived CDR1 and CDR2 are KGHDR and SFDVKD. V was pared by 4 bases and J by 4 bases, with 3 bases between. The CDR3, as DNA: TGTGCCACCAGTGACCTCACCGGGGAGCTGTTTTTT. Amino acids: CATSDLTGELFF.

The chain combines TRBV9 with TRBJ1-2, with 8 nucleotides matching TRBD1. This CDR3 contains 13 residues. In germline, CDR1 is SGDLS, CDR2 YYNGEE. V trimming: 0 bases; J trimming: 8 bases; junction bases outside the gene matches: 3. The CDR3 is CASSVVDRGGYTF. In nucleotides, the CDR3 is TGTGCCAGCAGCGTAGTCGACAGGGGCGGCTACACCTTC. Using reference TRBV9 and TRBJ1-2 for the parts outside the CDR3, the full variable domain is DSGVTQTPKHLITATGQRVTLRCSPRSGDLSVYWYQQSLDQGLQFLIQYYNGEERAKGNILERFSAQQFPDLHSELNLSSLELGDSALYFCASSVVDRGGYTFGSGTRLTVV.

The genes are TRBV2 and TRBJ2-7, with 10 positions matching TRBD1. Germline V gives CDR1 SNHLY, CDR2 FYNNEI. V gave up 4 bases and J gave up 4 bases; unmatched junction bases: 1. CDR3 length: 13 residues. In DNA, the CDR3 is TGTGCCAGCAGTGGGGACAGGGGTTACGAGCAGTACTTC. Its protein product is CASSGDRGYEQYF.

This clone was detected a few times. The chain employs TRBV6-5 and TRBJ2-7; 8 positions match TRBD2. Germline V gives CDR1 MNHEY, CDR2 SVGAGI. The junction had 3 bases not matched to a gene; V was cut back by 0 bases and J by 5 bases. The CDR3 is 14 amino acids. CDR3 coding DNA: TGTGCCAGCAGTTACTCCCCGCGGGGGGACGAGCAGTACTTC. As protein: CASSYSPRGDEQYF.

The rearrangement uses TRBV14 and TRBJ1-1; no clear D gene. The CDR3 is made up of 18 amino acids. CDR1 SGHDN and CDR2 FVKESK come from the germline V gene. Trimming removed 0 bases from V and 1 base from J, with 18 bases in between. Here the CDR3 reads CASSQEVSGWFRNTEAFF. CDR3 nucleotides: TGTGCCAGCAGCCAAGAAGTCTCAGGCTGGTTTAGGAACACTGAAGCTTTCTTT.

V gene TRBV3-1 (or the pseudogene TRBV3-2) combines with J gene TRBJ2-1; 8 positions match TRBD1. This CDR3 is 15 amino acids long. Germline trimming cut 6 bases from V and 3 bases from J; bases unmatched to any gene: 7. In germline, CDR1 is LGHDT, CDR2 YNNKEL (reference sequence). The CDR3: CASRLTGGDYNEQFF. The CDR3 bases are TGTGCCAGCAGGCTCACAGGGGGTGACTACAATGAGCAGTTCTTC.

The rearrangement uses TRBV30 and TRBJ2-3, with 8 bases matching TRBD1. Trimming removed 1 base from V and 5 bases from J; junction bases left unmatched: 8. Per the germline V gene, CDR1 is GTSNPN and CDR2 is SVGIG (reference sequence). The CDR3 is made up of 15 amino acids. The CDR3 DNA follows: TGTGCCTGGAGTGGAGGACAGGGATCGAGAGATACGCAGTATTTT. Protein: CAWSGGQGSRDTQYF.

This rearrangement joins TRBV3-1 (or the pseudogene TRBV3-2) to TRBJ2-7, with D uncertain. CDR1 is LGHDT, CDR2 YNNKEL, per germline (reference sequence). Trimming removed 1 base at V and 0 bases at J, with 7 bases between. The CDR3 sequence is 14 residues long. The CDR3 protein is CASSQGRGSYEQYF. CDR3 in DNA: TGTGCCAGCAGCCAAGGGAGAGGCTCCTACGAGCAGTACTTC.

V gene TRBV29-1 combines with J gene TRBJ2-1; the match to TRBD2 covers 7 bases. CDR1 SQVTM and CDR2 ANQGSEA come from the germline V gene. V was pared by 6 bases and J by 2 bases, with 7 bases of the junction left unmatched. This CDR3 contains 14 residues. In DNA form, the CDR3 reads TGCAGCGTGGAGGCTAGCGGAGCCTACAATGAGCAGTTCTTC. Encoded protein: CSVEASGAYNEQFF.

This chain uses TRBV7-9 with TRBJ2-4; 9 bases agree with TRBD1. CDR1 SEHNR and CDR2 FQNEAQ come from the germline V gene (reference sequence). The J segment lost 7 bases and the V segment lost 5 bases, leaving 9 bases of the junction unmatched. The CDR3 spans 15 residues. The CDR3 DNA reads TGTGCCAGCAGCCTTCATCTAGACAGGGGGAACATTCAGTACTTC. Its translation is CASSLHLDRGNIQYF.

The gene calls are TRBV4-1 and TRBJ1-1, with D possibly being TRBD1 (5 bases). The ends were cut back, 1 base at V and 1 base at J, with 10 bases in the middle. Germline CDR1 is MGHRA and CDR2 is YSYEKL. This CDR3 has 15 amino acids. CDR3 protein: CASSQVGTGNTEAFF. CDR3 nucleotides: TGCGCCAGCAGCCAAGTTGGGACTGGGAACACTGAAGCTTTCTTT.

The CDR3 protein is CASSFSQGMVKAEAFF. CDR3 bases: TGTGCCAGCAGTTTTTCACAGGGGATGGTTAAGGCTGAAGCTTTCTTT. The rearrangement joins TRBV27 to TRBJ1-1; 7 nucleotides line up with TRBD1. CDR3 length: 16 amino acids. Unmatched junction bases numbered 13, after V lost 3 bases and J lost 6 bases. Germline CDR1 is MNHEY and CDR2 is SMNVEV (reference sequence).

The chain uses TRBV29-1 and TRBJ1-2; perhaps TRBD1 as D (5 bases). The germline V gene has CDR1 SQVTM and CDR2 ANQGSEA. Trimming removed 5 bases at V and 8 bases at J, with 18 bases between. The CDR3 is 13 amino acids. In nucleotides, the CDR3 is TGCAGCGTTACCCCTATGACAGCCAACGGCTACACCTTC. Protein product: CSVTPMTANGYTF.